This T cell receptor beta chain emerged from a study of T cells after yellow fever vaccination. Study overall: With SMART-Seq v4 Ultra Low Input, the fractions containing low cell numbers were prepared. Points from the study as a whole: Once the booster was given, most primary-vaccination clones reappeared, at around 95% for CD4 and over 75% for CD8.

TCRdb re-called the 5' RACE reads with MiXCR, one entry per CDR3 protein. The sample gives about 120,000 distinct CDR3 sequences, 7.2% of which show up once; over 2.5% is in the top ten. This clonotype has ten or more counts. What it recognizes is unknown. The TCR comes from a man aged 18 to 29 who received the YFV17D yellow fever vaccine. Here the sequenced sample was CD4+ T cells sorted from PBMCs, taken roughly 46 days after the first yellow fever vaccination.

The CDR3 nucleotides read TGTGCCAGCAGCTCAGGGGACTATGGCTACACCTTC. Its translation: CASSSGDYGYTF. The chain joins TRBV5-4 to TRBJ1-2, with D possibly matching TRBD1 (6 bases). Germline assignment: CDR1 SGHNT and CDR2 YYREEE (reference sequence). The CDR3 loop spans 12 amino acids. Trimming removed 3 bases from V and 3 bases from J, with 6 bases in between.